This T cell receptor (beta chain) is from a study of neurological immune-mediated disorders. Germline CDR1 SQVTM, CDR2 ANQGSEA. The length of the CDR3 is 14 residues. V lost 6 bases to trimming and J lost 5 bases, with 18 bases between them. For the unsorted libraries, 2 million PBMCs stored at -80 C served as input. The cDNA was generated by 5'RACE with 10-nucleotide random UMIs. Whenever a sequencing run was performed, it yielded over 180 million TCR-beta sequences from 15-18 subjects. MiXCR was run by TCRdb on the 5' RACE reads, yielding one entry per CDR3 protein. The sample contains over 50,000 distinct CDR3 sequences, around 5% of which appear only once. This clonotype was detected ten times or more.

Sequenced material: PBMCs. The clonotype was recovered from a human donor with multiple sclerosis. The donor label of this sample is uncertain. This chain links TRBV29-1 with TRBJ2-3, with a possible D match to TRBD1 (5 bases). CDR3 in DNA: TGCAGCGTCGCGGATTCCAGGGTGGTAGATACGCAGTATTTT. It yields the protein CSVADSRVVDTQYF.